This T cell receptor beta chain was identified during a study of blood T cells in healthy people across ages. V was trimmed by 2 bases and J by 11 bases, leaving 21 bases between them. This CDR3 is built from 15 residues. Germline CDR1 MNHEY, CDR2 SMNVEV (reference sequence). Primed by a sample-barcoded 5' primer and a J-beta primer mix, a second PCR proceeded for roughly 6 to 12 cycles. Each cDNA molecule carried a tag from a template-switch adaptor that contained 12 random nucleotides. TCRdb re-analysed the 5' RACE reads in MiXCR, keeping a single row per CDR3 protein. The repertoire has 1.5 million to 2 million distinct CDR3 sequences, under 30% of them found once; the top ten carry less than 9.5%. The individuals who served as donors were healthy Caucasians living in Russia, aged about 6 to 100. PBMCs were isolated at a quantity of at least 6 million per sample. Points from the study as a whole: Unknown donor CMV status possibly confounded expanded clonotype changes.

This clonotype was detected a few times. What it binds is not known. This sequence was found in a woman in her 30s in good health. The sequenced sample consisted of blood. The chain uses TRBV27 and TRBJ2-5, with D unclear. The CDR3 loop reads CASSLEWSSYNEQYF. CDR3 in DNA: TGTGCCAGCAGTTTAGAGTGGAGCTCCTACAATGAGCAGTACTTC.